This T cell receptor beta chain was documented in a study of T cell responses to AZD1222 COVID-19 vaccine. Clones were sequenced by immunoSEQ multiplex PCR, and TCRdb holds only the in-frame ones, with some missing. Here the sample spans about 120,000 clones, about 88% being singletons. V was pared by 7 bases and J by 4 bases, with 12 bases of the junction left unmatched. The CDR3 has 15 residues. Germline-derived CDR1 and CDR2 are LNHDA and SQIVND (reference sequence). This receptor was identified in an adult who received the AZD1222 COVID-19 vaccine. The sequences come from peripheral blood, collected 28 days after the second AZD1222 dose. This sequence joins TRBV19 and TRBJ1-2; 7 bases align to TRBD1. CDR3 in amino acids: CASTDPAGGTYGYTF. CDR3 DNA: TGTGCCAGTACCGACCCGGCAGGGGGAACCTATGGCTACACCTTC. The complete variable domain, with remaining parts taken from reference TRBV19 and TRBJ1-2, reads DGGITQSPKYLFRKEGQNVTLSCEQNLNHDAMYWYRQDPGQGLRLIYYSQIVNDFQKGDIAEGYSVSREKKESFPLTVTSAQKNPTAFYLCASTDPAGGTYGYTFGSGTRLTVV.